This T cell receptor (beta chain) was observed in a study of cytomegalovirus exposure and HLA in healthy donors. Study-level findings and limits: Most CMV-associated TCR beta chains appeared HLA-restricted in a later analysis.

Note on this clone: Its antigen remains unknown.

V was pared by 8 bases and J by 4 bases, with 12 bases between. The CDR3 is 13 residues long. The V gene's germline CDR1 is SNHLY and CDR2 FYNNEI. The PCR had 60 Vbeta and 13 Jbeta primers. TCRdb's table, derived via immunoSEQ multiplex PCR, lists solely in-frame clones and lacks some. Of approximately 24,000 clones in the sample, almost 70% were seen once. Sequences were obtained from PBMCs. This rearrangement joins TRBV2 to TRBJ1-5; D possibly corresponds to TRBD1 (6 bases). This TCR was sampled from a woman between 45 and 60 years old in good health and CMV-seronegative. The CDR3 nucleotides read TGTGCCAGCGGCCGGGACACGAATCAGCCCCAGCATTTT. It specifies CASGRDTNQPQHF.